A single sample is the source of the 9 T cell receptor beta chains below, sequenced in a study of CD8+ T cells in alopecia areata. RNA was extracted and reverse transcribed into cDNA as the sequencing template. Profiling relied on immunoSEQ multiplex PCR, and the TCRdb table lists in-frame clones only, not all of them. The data contain about 74,000 clones, around 29% of them singletons. As to treatment: oral pan-JAK inhibitor, 5-10 mg twice daily. Specimen: CD8+ T cells sorted from blood, collected at week 4, from a patient treated with tofacitinib. Receptors were obtained from a human donor with alopecia areata.

J is TRBJ1-2 and V is TRBV7-9, with 8 bases aligning to TRBD1. CDR3 size: 14 residues. Germline V lookup: CDR1 SEHNR, CDR2 FQNEAQ (reference sequence). V shed 4 bases, J shed 5 bases, and the junction held 6 bases outside the gene matches. The CDR3 reads CASSYLQGDYGYTF. The CDR3 coding sequence is TGTGCCAGCAGCTACTTACAGGGGGATTATGGCTACACCTTC.

This clone was seen more than once but under ten times. The chain carries TRBV29-1 and TRBJ2-6; D is undetermined. The germline CDR1 and CDR2 sequences are SQVTM and ANQGSEA. The CDR3 consists of 13 residues. V was trimmed by 7 bases and J by 4 bases, leaving 11 bases between them. CDR3 sequence (DNA): TGCAGCGCTCACTTAAGCGGGGCCAACGTCCTGACTTTC. As protein: CSAHLSGANVLTF.

V gene TRBV9 combines with J gene TRBJ1-5; 10 nucleotides agree with TRBD1. Germline CDR1 reads SGDLS; CDR2 reads YYNGEE. With 0 bases clipped from V and 6 bases from J, the junction kept 3 bases outside the gene matches. This CDR3 has 15 amino acids. The CDR3: CASSVGQGAGQPQHF. The CDR3 coding sequence is TGTGCCAGCAGCGTAGGACAGGGGGCAGGTCAGCCCCAGCATTTT. The full variable domain, its missing parts supplied by reference TRBV9 and TRBJ1-5, is DSGVTQTPKHLITATGQRVTLRCSPRSGDLSVYWYQQSLDQGLQFLIQYYNGEERAKGNILERFSAQQFPDLHSELNLSSLELGDSALYFCASSVGQGAGQPQHFGDGTRLSIL.

This clone was counted a few times. CDR3: CASSLGSALEETQYF. CDR3 nucleotide sequence: TGTGCCAGCAGCTTAGGGTCGGCCTTGGAAGAGACCCAGTACTTC. The chain has TRBV7-9 and TRBJ2-5, with D unclear. The CDR3 loop spans 15 amino acids. V lost 1 base, J lost 3 bases, and 12 bases lay in between. Germline V CDR1 and CDR2: SEHNR, FQNEAQ (reference sequence).

This clone has more than one count but fewer than ten. This chain links TRBV2 with TRBJ1-5; 7 bases are a match to TRBD1. Germline V gene lookup returns CDR1 SNHLY and CDR2 FYNNEI. The CDR3 covers 17 residues. The V gene end was trimmed by 6 bases and the J gene end by 0 bases; junction bases not matched to a gene: 11. CDR3 sequence: CASRELGQMYSNQPQHF. CDR3 coding DNA: TGTGCCAGCAGAGAATTGGGACAGATGTATAGCAATCAGCCCCAGCATTTT.

This clone appeared a few times. This chain connects TRBV29-1 to TRBJ1-2, with a possible D match to TRBD1 (5 bases). CDR3 size: 13 residues. Per germline, CDR1 SQVTM and CDR2 ANQGSEA. V was pared by 6 bases and J by 8 bases, with 19 bases between. The CDR3 DNA follows: TGCAGCGTCCCGGGGCAGGCCCGGACGGGCTACACCTTC. Residues: CSVPGQARTGYTF.

The rearrangement joins TRBV29-1 to TRBJ2-7; 7 positions match TRBD2. The J segment lost 1 base and the V segment lost 6 bases, leaving 12 bases of the junction unmatched. CDR3 length equals 15 residues. Looked up from germline, CDR1 is SQVTM and CDR2 is ANQGSEA. The CDR3 is CSVDLAAEGSYEQYF. CDR3 DNA: TGCAGCGTCGATCTAGCGGCGGAGGGATCCTACGAGCAGTACTTC.

CDR3 DNA sequence: TGCGCCAGCAGCTTGATAGCGGGAGAATACACCGGGGAGCTGTTTTTT. This sequence encodes CASSLIAGEYTGELFF. The rearrangement links TRBV5-1 to TRBJ2-2; 9 positions match TRBD2. This CDR3 has 16 amino acids. V was clipped by 1 base and J by 3 bases; unmatched bases: 4. The germline gives CDR1 SGHRS, CDR2 YFSETQ.

This clone was detected only a few times. This chain joins TRBV29-1 and TRBJ2-1; 16 positions agree with TRBD2. V shed 4 bases, J shed 4 bases, and the junction held 4 bases outside the gene matches. The CDR3 length is 16 residues. In germline, CDR1 is SQVTM, CDR2 ANQGSEA. The CDR3 sequence is CSVGGTSGRAYNEQFF. Written as DNA, the CDR3 is TGCAGCGTTGGCGGGACTAGCGGGAGGGCTTACAATGAGCAGTTCTTC.